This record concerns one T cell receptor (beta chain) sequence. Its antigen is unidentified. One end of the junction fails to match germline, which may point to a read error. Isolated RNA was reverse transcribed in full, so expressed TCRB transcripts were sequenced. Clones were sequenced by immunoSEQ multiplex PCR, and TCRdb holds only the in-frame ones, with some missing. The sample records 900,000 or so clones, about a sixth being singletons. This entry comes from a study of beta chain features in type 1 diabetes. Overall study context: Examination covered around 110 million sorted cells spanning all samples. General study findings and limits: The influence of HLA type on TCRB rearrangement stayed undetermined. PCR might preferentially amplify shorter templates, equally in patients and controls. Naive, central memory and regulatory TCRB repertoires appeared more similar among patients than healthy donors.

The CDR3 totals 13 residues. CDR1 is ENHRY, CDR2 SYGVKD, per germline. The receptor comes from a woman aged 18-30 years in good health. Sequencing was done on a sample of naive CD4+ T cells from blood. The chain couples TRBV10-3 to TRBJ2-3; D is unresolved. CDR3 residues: CASSEVLGGTQYF. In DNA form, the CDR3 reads TGTGCCAGCAGTGAAGTTTTGGGTGGAACGCAGTATTTT.